This T cell receptor beta chain was sequenced during a study of cytomegalovirus exposure and HLA in healthy donors (dated by TCRdb to between 2016 and 2019). Some background on the complete study: A later analysis indicated that the 90 to 150 validation repertoires were generated on the platform also employed for the 670 or so repertoires of the first cohort. The study was designed to test whether signatures of past pathogen exposure could be identified by cataloging public T cell receptors. Besides the first cohort of about 730 subjects, a separate validation cohort made up of 120 or so different subjects was used. High-throughput TCR immunosequencing, statistical association of individual TCRs with disease status, and machine learning were combined to predict cytomegalovirus infection status.

Separate from the approximately 690-subject first cohort, the validation cohort of around 130 subjects was the group to which the donors belonged. On the study overall, not on this receptor specifically: Most TCR sequences were seen in very few donors, while some public TCRs were found in many individuals. The validation cohort had no HLA typing available for a later analysis, so co-occurrence within that cohort was assessed over all 120 repertoires. In both the original and validation cohorts, the classifier was reported to diagnose cytomegalovirus status with high specificity and sensitivity. Of the cluster scores, 85% to 95% were above 0 in a later analysis, which found that TCRs clustered in the first cohort also tended to co-occur in the 95 to 150 validation repertoires. The authors suggested that the approach could potentially be generalized to other disease states and immunological phenotypes. In vitro tests confirmed that a few of the cytomegalovirus-associated TCR beta chains recognize cytomegalovirus antigens. The study listed 150 to 200 TCR beta chains as associated with cytomegalovirus.

Per the germline V gene, SGHTA is the CDR1 and FQGNSA is the CDR2. The CDR3 covers 14 residues, taking in both the cysteine and the phenylalanine. The CDR3 DNA has 42 bases and is translated from base 1. The germline V end is reduced by 1 base and the J end by 3 bases; junction bases left unmatched: 2. The library was made by the immunoSEQ multiplex PCR assay. As for the authors' bioinformatics: A statistical classification framework was developed to diagnose cytomegalovirus status using the catalog of TCR beta chain sequences. TCRdb took over this immuneACCESS table, retaining in-frame rearrangements with V and J assigned. Such tables are incomplete; in checked studies, under half of the missing clones stem from an unresolved V gene, and the remainder is unexplained. From that table come the V and J calls and clone size; the DNA was used to work out D and trimming. The sample contains approximately 200,000 clones, approximately 86% of them found a single time. Of the sample, over 2.5% is held by the ten largest clones.

Points on this clone: Its binding antigen is unknown. Nothing much larger sits one base from this clone, and base qualities are not available.

Sequences were obtained from PBMCs. The origin of this receptor is a woman aged 18-29 years in good health and CMV-seronegative. The receptor chain draws on TRBV7-2 and TRBJ2-5; TRBD1 lines up with 7 middle nucleotides. The nucleotide sequence is TGTGCCAGCAGCTTAGGCGACAGGGAAGAGACCCAGTACTTC. Translated, this is CASSLGDREETQYF.